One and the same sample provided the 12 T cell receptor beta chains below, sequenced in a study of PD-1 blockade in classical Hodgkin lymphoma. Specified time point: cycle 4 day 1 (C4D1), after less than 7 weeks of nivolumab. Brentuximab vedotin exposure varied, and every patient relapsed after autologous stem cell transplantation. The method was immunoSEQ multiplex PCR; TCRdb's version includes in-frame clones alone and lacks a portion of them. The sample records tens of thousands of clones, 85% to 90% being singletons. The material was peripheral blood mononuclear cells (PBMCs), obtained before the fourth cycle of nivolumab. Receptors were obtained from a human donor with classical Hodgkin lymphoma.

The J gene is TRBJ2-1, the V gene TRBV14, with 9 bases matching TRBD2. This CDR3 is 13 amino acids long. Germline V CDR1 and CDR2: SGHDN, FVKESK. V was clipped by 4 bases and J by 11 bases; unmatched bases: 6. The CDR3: CASSPTGTSKQFF. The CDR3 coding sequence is TGTGCCAGCAGCCCTACAGGGACTAGCAAGCAGTTCTTC.

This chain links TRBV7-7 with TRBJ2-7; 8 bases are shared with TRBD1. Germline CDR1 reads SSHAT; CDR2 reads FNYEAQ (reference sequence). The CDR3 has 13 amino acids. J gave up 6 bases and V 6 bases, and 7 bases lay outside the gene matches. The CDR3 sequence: CASRPVTGGEQYF. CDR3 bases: TGTGCCAGCAGACCCGTCACAGGGGGCGAGCAGTACTTC.

The CDR3 DNA sequence: TGTGCCTGGAGTGTACCGGCAGGGTTGGTTATGAACACTGAAGCTTTCTTT. The encoded protein is CAWSVPAGLVMNTEAFF. V usage is TRBV30 and J usage is TRBJ1-1, with a possible D match to TRBD1 (5 bases). This CDR3 is 17 amino acids long. The V gene lost 0 bases and the J gene lost 0 bases, with 17 bases spanning the gap. Germline V lookup: CDR1 GTSNPN, CDR2 SVGIG (reference sequence).

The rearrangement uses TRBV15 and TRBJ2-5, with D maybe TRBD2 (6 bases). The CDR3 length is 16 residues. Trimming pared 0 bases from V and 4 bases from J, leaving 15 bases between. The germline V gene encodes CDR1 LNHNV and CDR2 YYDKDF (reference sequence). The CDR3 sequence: CATSRETGRGAETQYF. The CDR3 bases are TGTGCCACCAGCAGAGAGACCGGGAGAGGAGCAGAGACCCAGTACTTC.

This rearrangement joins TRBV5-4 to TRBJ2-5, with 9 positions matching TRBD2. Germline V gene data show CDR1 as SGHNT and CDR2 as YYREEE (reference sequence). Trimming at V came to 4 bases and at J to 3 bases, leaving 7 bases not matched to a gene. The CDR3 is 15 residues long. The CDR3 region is CASSTQAGGEETQYF. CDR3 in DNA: TGTGCCAGCAGCACACAAGCGGGAGGAGAAGAGACCCAGTACTTC.

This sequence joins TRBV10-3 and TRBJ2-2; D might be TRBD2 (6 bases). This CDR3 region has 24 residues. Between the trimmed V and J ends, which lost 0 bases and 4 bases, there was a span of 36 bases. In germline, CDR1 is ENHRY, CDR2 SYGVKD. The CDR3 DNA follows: TGTGCCATCAGTGAGTCTGACTACGGATCCGAGACTAGGGTTAGAATGAGCGGCACCGGGGAGCTGTTTTTT. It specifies CAISESDYGSETRVRMSGTGELFF.

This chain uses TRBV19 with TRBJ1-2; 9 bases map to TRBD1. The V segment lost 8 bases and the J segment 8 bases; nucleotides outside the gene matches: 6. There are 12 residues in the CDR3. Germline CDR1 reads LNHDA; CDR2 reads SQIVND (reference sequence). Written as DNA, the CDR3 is TGTGCCAGTGGGGACAGGGCACGGGGCTACACCTTC. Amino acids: CASGDRARGYTF.

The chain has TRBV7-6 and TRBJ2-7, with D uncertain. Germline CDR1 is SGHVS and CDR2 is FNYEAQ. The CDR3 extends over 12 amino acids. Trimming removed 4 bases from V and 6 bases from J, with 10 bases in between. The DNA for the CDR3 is TGTGCCAGCAGCTCACGACCCGGCGAGCAGTACTTC. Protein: CASSSRPGEQYF.

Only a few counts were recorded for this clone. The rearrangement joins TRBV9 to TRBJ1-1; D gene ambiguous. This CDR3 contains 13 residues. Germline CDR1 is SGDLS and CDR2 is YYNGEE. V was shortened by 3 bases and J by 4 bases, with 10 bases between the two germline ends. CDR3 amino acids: CASSADLGTEAFF. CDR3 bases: TGTGCCAGCAGCGCGGATTTGGGCACTGAAGCTTTCTTT.

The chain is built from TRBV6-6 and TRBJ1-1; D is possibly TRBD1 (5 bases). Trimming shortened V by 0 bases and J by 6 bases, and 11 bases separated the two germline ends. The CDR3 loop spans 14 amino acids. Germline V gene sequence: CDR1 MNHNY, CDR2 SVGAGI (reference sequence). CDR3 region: CASSYSEGVSEAFF. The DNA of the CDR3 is TGTGCCAGCAGTTACTCTGAAGGGGTTTCTGAAGCTTTCTTT.

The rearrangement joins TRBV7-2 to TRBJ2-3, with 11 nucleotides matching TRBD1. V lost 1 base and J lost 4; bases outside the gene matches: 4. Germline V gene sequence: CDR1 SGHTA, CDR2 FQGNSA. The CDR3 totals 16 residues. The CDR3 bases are TGTGCCAGCAGCTTAGACGGGACAGGGGGATCAGATACGCAGTATTTT. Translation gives CASSLDGTGGSDTQYF. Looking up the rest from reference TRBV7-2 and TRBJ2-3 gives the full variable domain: GAGVSQSPSNKVTEKGKDVELRCDPISGHTALYWYRQSLGQGLEFLIYFQGNSAPDKSGLPSDRFSAERTGGSVSTLTIQRTQQEDSAVYLCASSLDGTGGSDTQYFGPGTRLTVL.

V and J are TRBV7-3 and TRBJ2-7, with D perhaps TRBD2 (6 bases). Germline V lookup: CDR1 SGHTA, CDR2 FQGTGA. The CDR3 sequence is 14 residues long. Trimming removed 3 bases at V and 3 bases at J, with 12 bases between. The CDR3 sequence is CASSLDGGFYEQYF. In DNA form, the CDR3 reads TGTGCCAGCAGCTTGGACGGGGGTTTCTACGAGCAGTACTTC.